This TCR beta chain was identified during a study of cytomegalovirus exposure and HLA in healthy donors. Study-wide points: A few CMV-associated chains proved CMV antigen-specific in vitro. Follow-up analysis later connected one missense variant in DCLRE1C with trimming of TCR beta V- and J-genes. There were several of the most significant clusters that appeared linked to common viral pathogens in a later analysis. An analysis that was carried out later associated 16,000 or so TCR beta sequences with HLA alleles at 0.05 false discovery rate.

60 Vbeta and 13 Jbeta primers were used in PCR. The repertoire was sequenced with immunoSEQ multiplex PCR; TCRdb's copy has only in-frame clones and lacks some. The sample shows about 160,000 clones, roughly 89% of them seen only once. The V gene's germline CDR1 is SSHAT and CDR2 FNYEAQ (reference sequence). The ends were cut back, 0 bases at V and 0 bases at J, with 6 bases in the middle. The CDR3 has 14 amino acids. About this clone: Its antigen remains unknown.

The sample was PBMCs. The rearrangement joins TRBV7-7 to TRBJ2-7, with D perhaps matching TRBD1 (5 bases). The TCR comes from a young woman in good health and CMV-seronegative. Here the CDR3 DNA reads TGTGCCAGCAGCTTAGCAGGGGACTCCTACGAGCAGTACTTC. Its protein product is CASSLAGDSYEQYF.